These T cell receptor beta chains were read from a single sample in a study of cytomegalovirus exposure and HLA in healthy donors. The table came from immunoSEQ multiplex PCR; TCRdb's copy has only in-frame clones and leaves some out. The profile shows 150,000 to 200,000 clones, 84% of them singletons. The material sequenced was PBMCs. Source of these receptors: a man aged 18 to 30 in good health and CMV-seropositive. CDR3s include the opening cysteine and the closing phenylalanine or tryptophan. D genes are given only for firm matches. A clone size is listed for some rows: how often the clone was seen (once, few, many), or a class if it is expanded.

cdr3_length,d_call,v_call,clone_size,j_call,cdr3_nt,cdr3_aa
17,TRBD1,TRBV18,.,TRBJ2-1,TGTGCCAGCTCACCACCGGGACCGGGACAGGGAGGCTATGAGCAGTTCTTC,CASSPPGPGQGGYEQFF
15,TRBD2,TRBV11-2,.,TRBJ2-7,TGTGCCAGCAGCCGGGAGCGGGAGGGAGGGGTCGAGCAGTACTTC,CASSREREGGVEQYF
16,TRBD2,TRBV6-5,once,TRBJ2-1,TGTGCCAGCAGTTACTCCGGGGGGTCCACCTACAATGAGCAGTTCTTC,CASSYSGGSTYNEQFF
14,TRBD2,TRBV7-7,.,TRBJ2-3,TGTGCCAGCGGTCTAGCGGGAGGGCCAGATACGCAGTATTTT,CASGLAGGPDTQYF
13,.,TRBV6-5,.,TRBJ2-7,TGTGCCAGCAGTTACGTGGGAGAGTACGAGCAGTACTTC,CASSYVGEYEQYF
12,.,TRBV7-2,once,TRBJ2-1,TGTGCCAGCAGCTTAGGCGGCCCGAAGAGGTTCTTC,CASSLGGPKRFF
14,.,TRBV27,once,TRBJ2-6,TGTGCCAGCAGTCCCCGTCCTGGGGCCAACGTCCTGACTTTC,CASSPRPGANVLTF
15,TRBD1,TRBV7-7,.,TRBJ1-4,TGTGCCAGCAGCTTAGGGACAGGGGGCGATGAAAAACTGTTTTTT,CASSLGTGGDEKLFF
14,.,TRBV7-9,.,TRBJ1-3,TGTGCCAGCAGCTTTGGCAGGTCTGGAAACACCATATATTTT,CASSFGRSGNTIYF
15,TRBD2,TRBV28,once,TRBJ2-7,TGTGCCAGCAGCCAAACTAGCGGGAGGGCCTACGAGCAGTACTTC,CASSQTSGRAYEQYF
16,TRBD1,TRBV15,.,TRBJ2-7,TGTGCCACCAGCAGGGAGGACAGGGGGCAGGCTAACGAGCAGTACTTC,CATSREDRGQANEQYF
16,TRBD2,TRBV4-1,.,TRBJ2-2,TGCGCCAGCAGTTCCCCGGGGGGTACGAACACCGGGGAGCTGTTTTTT,CASSSPGGTNTGELFF
14,.,TRBV7-2,.,TRBJ2-7,TGTGCCAGCAGCTTACGGGATCGCACCTACGAGCAGTACTTC,CASSLRDRTYEQYF
16,TRBD1,TRBV25-1,.,TRBJ1-3,TGTGCCAGCAGCTCCTTTGGGACAGTCTCTGGAAACACCATATATTTT,CASSSFGTVSGNTIYF
13,.,TRBV7-3,.,TRBJ2-2,TGTGCCAGCAGCTTATCCCCCCACGGGGAGCTGTTTTTT,CASSLSPHGELFF
12,.,TRBV30,.,TRBJ2-7,TGTGCCTGGAGTGTATATCAGGGGAAGCAGTACTTC,CAWSVYQGKQYF
16,TRBD1,TRBV15,once,TRBJ1-3,TGTGCCACCAGCGGGCGGGACAGGGGCTCTGGAAACACCATATATTTT,CATSGRDRGSGNTIYF
16,.,TRBV28,.,TRBJ2-3,TGTGCCAGCAGTTTCGTGACGGGAGCCCGCCCAGATACGCAGTATTTT,CASSFVTGARPDTQYF
11,.,TRBV27,once,TRBJ2-7,TGTGCCAGCAGCAACGCGGGCGAGCAGTACTTC,CASSNAGEQYF
17,TRBD2,TRBV27,once,TRBJ2-7,TGTGCCAGCAGTCCTGGGAGAACTAGCGGGAGGAGGGTCGAGCAGTACTTC,CASSPGRTSGRRVEQYF
19,TRBD2,TRBV5-4,.,TRBJ2-4,TGTGCCAGCAGCCAAGGGGATGCGAGCGGGAACCTAGCCAAAAACATTCAGTACTTC,CASSQGDASGNLAKNIQYF
15,.,TRBV14,.,TRBJ2-5,TGTGCCAGCAGCCAAAGAAGGGAGTTTGGGGAGACCCAGTACTTC,CASSQRREFGETQYF
13,TRBD2,TRBV29-1,.,TRBJ2-5,TGCAGCGTTGAAGCGAGCGGGGGGGAGACCCAGTACTTC,CSVEASGGETQYF
15,TRBD2,TRBV4-3,.,TRBJ2-5,TGCGCCAGCAGCCAAGTCGGAGCGGGAGAAGAGACCCAGTACTTC,CASSQVGAGEETQYF
16,.,TRBV19,.,TRBJ2-5,TGTGCCAGTAGTACTAGTTTTTGGCAGATTCAAGAGACCCAGTACTTC,CASSTSFWQIQETQYF
19,TRBD1,TRBV5-1,.,TRBJ2-7,TGCGCCAGCAGCCACGGGACAGGGGGCATACTAACTAGCGGGTACGAGCAGTACTTC,CASSHGTGGILTSGYEQYF
14,.,TRBV7-2,few,TRBJ1-1,TGTGCCAGCAGCTTACCCACAGGTGCCACTGAAGCTTTCTTT,CASSLPTGATEAFF
14,TRBD2,TRBV6-4,few,TRBJ2-1,TGTGCCAGCGGGGAGGGCCAGGGTTCGGATGAGCAGTTCTTC,CASGEGQGSDEQFF
13,.,TRBV7-6,.,TRBJ2-7,TGTGCCAGCAGCTTTGCGGAGAGCTACGAGCAGTACTTC,CASSFAESYEQYF